Below, 14 T cell receptor beta chains from the same sample are listed, as sequenced in a study of CD8 T cells in Susac syndrome. RNA totalling roughly 0.45 to 1 ug underwent reverse transcription with random hexamers. TCRdb re-analysed the immunoSEQ multiplex PCR reads in MiXCR, keeping a single row per CDR3 protein. The table records under 200,000 distinct CDR3 sequences, 85% to 95% of them present only once. The sample was CD8+ T cells from PBMCs. These receptors were taken from a human donor with Susac syndrome.

The chain is built from TRBV25-1 and TRBJ1-4, with a tentative D call TRBD1 (6 bases). The CDR3 loop spans 15 amino acids. Germline V gene data show CDR1 as MGHDK and CDR2 as SYGVNS. With 6 bases removed from V and 10 bases from J, the gap between germline ends came to 21 bases. In DNA, the CDR3 is TGTGCCAGCAGATCTGACAGGTCCATGGTAGGAAAACTGTTTTTT. Its protein product is CASRSDRSMVGKLFF.

V gene TRBV6-8 combines with J gene TRBJ2-2, with D unresolved. The CDR3 is 17 amino acids. The germline V gene has CDR1 MNHGY and CDR2 SAAAGT. Trimming took 2 bases from V and 5 from J, leaving 18 bases between them. The CDR3 bases are TGTGCCAGCAGTTACAATGTCCGCCCGGGTTGGACCGGGGAGCTGTTTTTT. Translation gives CASSYNVRPGWTGELFF.

The chain joins TRBV19 to TRBJ2-7; the match to TRBD1 covers 7 bases. V was clipped by 4 bases and J by 1 base; unmatched bases: 4. The CDR3 spans 14 residues. CDR1 and CDR2 from the germline V gene are LNHDA and SQIVND (reference sequence). CDR3 residues: CASSTWDSSYEQYF. The DNA of the CDR3 is TGTGCCAGTAGTACATGGGACAGTTCCTACGAGCAGTACTTC. Using reference TRBV19 and TRBJ2-7 for the parts outside the CDR3, the full variable domain is DGGITQSPKYLFRKEGQNVTLSCEQNLNHDAMYWYRQDPGQGLRLIYYSQIVNDFQKGDIAEGYSVSREKKESFPLTVTSAQKNPTAFYLCASSTWDSSYEQYFGPGTRLTVT.

The chain carries TRBV2 and TRBJ1-2; D perhaps matches TRBD1 (5 bases). Per the germline V gene, CDR1 is SNHLY and CDR2 is FYNNEI. The CDR3 covers 13 residues. The ends were cut back, 11 bases at V and 3 bases at J, with 16 bases in the middle. The CDR3 nucleotides are TGTGCCGGCCGGGCAGGGTCTGACTATGGCTACACCTTC. This gives the protein CAGRAGSDYGYTF.

V is TRBV20-1 and J is TRBJ2-7; 9 positions agree with TRBD1. V shed 3 bases and J 3 bases; nucleotides not matched to a gene: 6. Per the germline V gene, CDR1 is DFQATT and CDR2 is SNEGSKA (reference sequence). CDR3 length equals 14 residues. Here the CDR3 DNA reads TGCAGTGCTAGTAAGGGGACAGGGTTCTACGAGCAGTACTTC. As protein: CSASKGTGFYEQYF.

In regard to this clonotype: Relative to the germline gene, one junction end is altered; a read error may explain this. The rearrangement uses TRBV7-9 and TRBJ2-7; 8 nucleotides match TRBD1. CDR3 size: 15 residues. Per the germline V gene, CDR1 is SEHNR and CDR2 is FQNEAQ (reference sequence). CDR3 nucleotide sequence: TGTGCCAGCAGCTCCATGGACAGGGAACCCTATGAGCAGTACTTC. Amino acid sequence: CASSSMDREPYEQYF.

V and J are TRBV6-5 and TRBJ1-1; the D gene is possibly TRBD1 (6 bases). CDR1 and CDR2 (germline): MNHEY, SVGAGI. This CDR3 is 14 amino acids long. V lost 4 bases and J 3 bases, leaving 12 bases between the germline ends. This chain's CDR3 is CASSSTGYDTEAFF. The CDR3 coding sequence is TGTGCCAGCAGTTCGACAGGTTACGACACTGAAGCTTTCTTT.

The chain joins TRBV30 to TRBJ2-3; a weak D match, TRBD2 (5 bases). With 3 bases removed from V and 9 bases from J, the gap between germline ends came to 13 bases. The CDR3 is 12 amino acids. Germline values: CDR1 GTSNPN, CDR2 SVGIG (reference sequence). The CDR3 here is CAWSVDRETQYF. CDR3 bases: TGTGCCTGGAGCGTTGACCGGGAAACGCAGTATTTT.

In DNA, the CDR3 is TGTGCCAGCAGCTATAACGGGGGCAGGAGCAATCTCTATGGCTACACCTTC. Amino acid sequence: CASSYNGGRSNLYGYTF. V and J are TRBV5-6 and TRBJ1-2; D may be TRBD1 (6 bases). The V end lost 3 bases, the J end lost 4 bases, and 22 bases lay between the germline ends. Per germline, CDR1 SGHDT and CDR2 YYEEEE. This CDR3 contains 17 residues.

The V gene is TRBV30, the J gene TRBJ2-1, with D possibly matching TRBD1 (6 bases). The CDR3 spans 12 residues. Trimming pared 0 bases from V and 6 bases from J, leaving 6 bases between. The germline V gene encodes CDR1 GTSNPN and CDR2 SVGIG (reference sequence). The DNA of the CDR3 is TGTGCCTGGAGTGTACAGGGCAATGAGCAGTTCTTC. This translates into CAWSVQGNEQFF.

This clonotype was detected once. The chain combines TRBV5-6 with TRBJ2-1; the match to TRBD2 covers 7 bases. In germline, CDR1 is SGHDT, CDR2 YYEEEE. Unmatched junction bases numbered 5, after V lost 2 bases and J lost 3 bases. This CDR3 is 15 amino acids long. In nucleotides, the CDR3 is TGTGCCAGCAGCTTTTCTCTAGCGGACTACAATGAGCAGTTCTTC. Encoded protein: CASSFSLADYNEQFF.

The rearrangement links TRBV29-1 to TRBJ2-3; D call uncertain. This CDR3 spans 16 amino acids. The V and J ends lost 2 bases and 0 bases respectively, with 15 bases between them. Germline V gives CDR1 SQVTM, CDR2 ANQGSEA. The CDR3 spells CSVEKQSGPSTDTQYF. CDR3 nucleotides: TGCAGCGTTGAAAAGCAGTCAGGCCCTAGCACAGATACGCAGTATTTT.

The chain's CDR3 is CASSVGRDKEDGELFF. CDR3 bases: TGTGCCAGCAGCGTCGGCAGGGACAAGGAGGACGGGGAGCTGTTTTTT. This sequence joins TRBV9 and TRBJ2-2, with D tentatively TRBD1 (6 bases). Trimming took 2 bases from V and 7 from J, leaving 18 bases between them. The V gene's germline CDR1 is SGDLS and CDR2 YYNGEE. The CDR3 contains 16 residues. The full variable domain, rest sourced from reference TRBV9 and TRBJ2-2, is DSGVTQTPKHLITATGQRVTLRCSPRSGDLSVYWYQQSLDQGLQFLIQYYNGEERAKGNILERFSAQQFPDLHSELNLSSLELGDSALYFCASSVGRDKEDGELFFGEGSRLTVL.

The chain links TRBV13 to TRBJ2-5; D gene unclear. CDR1 is PRHDT and CDR2 is FYEKMQ in the germline V gene (reference sequence). The CDR3 consists of 12 residues. V was clipped by 2 bases and J by 2 bases, with 3 bases between them. In nucleotides, the CDR3 is TGTGCCAGCAGCTTACCTCAAGAGACCCAGTACTTC. This translates into CASSLPQETQYF.